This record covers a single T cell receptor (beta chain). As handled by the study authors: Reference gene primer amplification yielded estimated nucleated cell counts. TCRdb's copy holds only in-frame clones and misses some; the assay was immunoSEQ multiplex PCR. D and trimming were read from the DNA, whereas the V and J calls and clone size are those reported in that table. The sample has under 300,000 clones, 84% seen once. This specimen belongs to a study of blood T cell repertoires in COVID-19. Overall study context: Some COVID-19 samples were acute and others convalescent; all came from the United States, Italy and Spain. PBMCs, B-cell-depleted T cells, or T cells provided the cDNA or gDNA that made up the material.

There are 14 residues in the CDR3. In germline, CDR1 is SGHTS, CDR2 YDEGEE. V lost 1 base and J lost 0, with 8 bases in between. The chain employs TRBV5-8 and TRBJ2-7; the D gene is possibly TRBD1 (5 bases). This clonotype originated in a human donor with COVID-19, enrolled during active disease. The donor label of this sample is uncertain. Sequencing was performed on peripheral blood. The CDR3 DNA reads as TGTGCCAGCAGCTTGAAGGGGATCTCCTACGAGCAGTACTTC. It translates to CASSLKGISYEQYF.